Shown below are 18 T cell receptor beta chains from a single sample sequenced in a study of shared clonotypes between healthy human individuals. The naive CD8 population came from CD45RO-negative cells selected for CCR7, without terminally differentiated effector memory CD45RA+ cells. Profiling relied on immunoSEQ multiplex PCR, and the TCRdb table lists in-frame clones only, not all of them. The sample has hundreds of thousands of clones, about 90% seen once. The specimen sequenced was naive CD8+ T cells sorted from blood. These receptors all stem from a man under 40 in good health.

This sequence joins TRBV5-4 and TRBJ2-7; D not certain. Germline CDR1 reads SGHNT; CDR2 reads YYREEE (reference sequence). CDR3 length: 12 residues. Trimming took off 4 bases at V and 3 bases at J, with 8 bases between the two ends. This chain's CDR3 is CASSPGGYEQYF. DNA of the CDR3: TGTGCCAGCAGCCCTGGTGGCTACGAGCAGTACTTC.

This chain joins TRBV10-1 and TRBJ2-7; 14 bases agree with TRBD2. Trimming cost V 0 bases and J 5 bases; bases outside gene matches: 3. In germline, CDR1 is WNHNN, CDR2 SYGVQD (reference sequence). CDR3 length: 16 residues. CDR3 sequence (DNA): TGCGCCAGCAGTGAGTCGGGACTAGCGGGAGTCCACGAGCAGTACTTC. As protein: CASSESGLAGVHEQYF.

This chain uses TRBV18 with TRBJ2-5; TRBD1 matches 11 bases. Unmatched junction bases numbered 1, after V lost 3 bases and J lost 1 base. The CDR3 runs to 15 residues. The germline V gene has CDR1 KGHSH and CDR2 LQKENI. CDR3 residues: CASSPGTGGQETQYF. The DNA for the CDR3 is TGTGCCAGCTCACCCGGGACAGGGGGCCAAGAGACCCAGTACTTC.

The CDR3 protein is CASSLVVAGGREQFF. DNA for the CDR3: TGTGCCAGCAGCTTAGTAGTAGCGGGAGGAAGAGAGCAGTTCTTC. The chain carries TRBV7-2 and TRBJ2-1; 10 bases match TRBD2. V lost 1 base to trimming and J lost 10 bases; unmatched junction nucleotides: 7. Germline V lookup: CDR1 SGHTA, CDR2 FQGNSA. The CDR3 runs 15 residues.

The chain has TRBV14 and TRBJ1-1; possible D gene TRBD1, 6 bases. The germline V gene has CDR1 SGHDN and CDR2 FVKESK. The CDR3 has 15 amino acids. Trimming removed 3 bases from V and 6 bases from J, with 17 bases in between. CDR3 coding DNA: TGTGCCAGCAGCCAGAAAGATTGGGGGGCCGCTGAAGCTTTCTTT. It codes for CASSQKDWGAAEAFF.

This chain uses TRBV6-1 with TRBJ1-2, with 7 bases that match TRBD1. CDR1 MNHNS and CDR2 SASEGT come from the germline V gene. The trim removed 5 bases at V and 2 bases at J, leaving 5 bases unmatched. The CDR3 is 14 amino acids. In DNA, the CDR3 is TGTGCCAGCAGTTCGGGACAGAGAAACTATGGCTACACCTTC. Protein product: CASSSGQRNYGYTF.

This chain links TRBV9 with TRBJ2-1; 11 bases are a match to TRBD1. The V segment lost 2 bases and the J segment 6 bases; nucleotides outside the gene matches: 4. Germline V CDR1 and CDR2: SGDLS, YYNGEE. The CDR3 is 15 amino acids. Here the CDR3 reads CASSVAGTGGNEQFF. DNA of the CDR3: TGTGCCAGCAGCGTCGCGGGGACAGGGGGCAATGAGCAGTTCTTC.

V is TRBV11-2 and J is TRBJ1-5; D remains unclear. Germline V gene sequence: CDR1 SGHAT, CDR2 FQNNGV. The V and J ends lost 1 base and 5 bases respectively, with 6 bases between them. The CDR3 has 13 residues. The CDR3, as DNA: TGTGCCAGCAGCTTAGTCCCCGATCAGCCCCAGCATTTT. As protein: CASSLVPDQPQHF. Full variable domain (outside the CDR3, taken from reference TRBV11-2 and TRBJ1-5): EAGVAQSPRYKIIEKRQSVAFWCNPISGHATLYWYQQILGQGPKLLIQFQNNGVVDDSQLPKDRFSAERLKGVDSTLKIQPAKLEDSAVYLCASSLVPDQPQHFGDGTRLSIL.

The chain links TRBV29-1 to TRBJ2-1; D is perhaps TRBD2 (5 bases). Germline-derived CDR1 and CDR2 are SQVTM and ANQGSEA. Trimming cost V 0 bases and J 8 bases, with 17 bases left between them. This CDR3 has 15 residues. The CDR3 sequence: CSVEDINLEVYEQFF. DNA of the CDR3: TGCAGCGTTGAAGATATAAATTTGGAGGTCTATGAGCAGTTCTTC.

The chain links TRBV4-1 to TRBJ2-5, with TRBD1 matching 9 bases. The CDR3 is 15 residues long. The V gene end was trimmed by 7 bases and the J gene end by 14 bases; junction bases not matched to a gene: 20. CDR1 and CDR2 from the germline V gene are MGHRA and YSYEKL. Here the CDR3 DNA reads TGCGCCAGCACCCCAGAGATCACAGGGGGCTACAAGCAATACTTC. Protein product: CASTPEITGGYKQYF.

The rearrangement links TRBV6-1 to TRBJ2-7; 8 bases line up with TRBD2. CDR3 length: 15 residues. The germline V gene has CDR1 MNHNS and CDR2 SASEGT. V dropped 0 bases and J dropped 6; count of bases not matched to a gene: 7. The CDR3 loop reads CASSEARGASLEQYF. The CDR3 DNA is TGTGCCAGCAGTGAAGCGCGGGGGGCGTCTCTCGAGCAGTACTTC.

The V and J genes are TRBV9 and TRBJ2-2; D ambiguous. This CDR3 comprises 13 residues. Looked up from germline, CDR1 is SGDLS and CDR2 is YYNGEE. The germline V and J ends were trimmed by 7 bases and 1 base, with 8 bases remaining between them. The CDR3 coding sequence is TGTGCCAGCGGCCAGGAGAACACCGGGGAGCTGTTTTTT. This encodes CASGQENTGELFF. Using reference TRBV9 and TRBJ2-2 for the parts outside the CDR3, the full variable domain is DSGVTQTPKHLITATGQRVTLRCSPRSGDLSVYWYQQSLDQGLQFLIQYYNGEERAKGNILERFSAQQFPDLHSELNLSSLELGDSALYFCASGQENTGELFFGEGSRLTVL.

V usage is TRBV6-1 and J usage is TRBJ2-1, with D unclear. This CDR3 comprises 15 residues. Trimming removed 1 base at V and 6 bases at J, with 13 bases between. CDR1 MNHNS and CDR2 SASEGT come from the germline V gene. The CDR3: CASSEGPNILNEQFF. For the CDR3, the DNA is TGTGCCAGCAGTGAAGGACCGAACATCCTCAATGAGCAGTTCTTC.

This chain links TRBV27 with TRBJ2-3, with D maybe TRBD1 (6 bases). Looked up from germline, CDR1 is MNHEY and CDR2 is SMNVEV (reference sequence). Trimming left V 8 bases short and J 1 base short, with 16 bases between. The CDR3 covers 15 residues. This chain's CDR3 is CASGLHWTGTDTQYF. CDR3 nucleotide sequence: TGTGCCAGCGGTCTGCATTGGACAGGCACAGATACGCAGTATTTT.

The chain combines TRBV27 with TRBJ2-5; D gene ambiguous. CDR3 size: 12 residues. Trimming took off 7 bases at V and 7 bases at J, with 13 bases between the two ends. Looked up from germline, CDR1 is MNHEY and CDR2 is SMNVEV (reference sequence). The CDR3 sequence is CASTSWVGTQYF. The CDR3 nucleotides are TGTGCCAGCACCTCGTGGGTGGGGACCCAGTACTTC.

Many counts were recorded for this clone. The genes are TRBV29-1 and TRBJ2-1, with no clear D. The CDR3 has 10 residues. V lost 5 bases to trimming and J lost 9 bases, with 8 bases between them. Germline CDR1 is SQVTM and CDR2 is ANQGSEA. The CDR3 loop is CSVFLGEQFF. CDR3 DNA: TGCAGCGTTTTTCTGGGTGAGCAGTTCTTC.

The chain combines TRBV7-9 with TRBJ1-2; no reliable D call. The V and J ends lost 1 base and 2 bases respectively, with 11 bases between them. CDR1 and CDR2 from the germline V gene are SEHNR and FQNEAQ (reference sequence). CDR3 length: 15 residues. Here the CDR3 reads CASSLDIEVNYGYTF. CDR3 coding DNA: TGTGCCAGCAGCTTAGACATAGAAGTAAACTATGGCTACACCTTC. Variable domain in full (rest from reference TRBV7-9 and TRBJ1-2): DTGVSQNPRHKITKRGQNVTFRCDPISEHNRLYWYRQTLGQGPEFLTYFQNEAQLEKSRLLSDRFSAERPKGSFSTLEIQRTEQGDSAMYLCASSLDIEVNYGYTFGSGTRLTVV.

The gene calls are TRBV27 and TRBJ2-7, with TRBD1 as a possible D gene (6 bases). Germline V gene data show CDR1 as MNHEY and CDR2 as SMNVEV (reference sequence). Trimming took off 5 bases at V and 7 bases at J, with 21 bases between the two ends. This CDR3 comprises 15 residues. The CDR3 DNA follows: TGTGCCAGCAGTCCGGTGGCAGGGGAGATTGGGGAGCAGTACTTC. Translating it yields CASSPVAGEIGEQYF.